This TCR beta chain appears in the sequencing data of a study of blood T cell repertoires in COVID-19. Study summary: Sources were T cells, B-cell-depleted T cells, or PBMCs; the material itself was cDNA or gDNA.

Method: immunoSEQ multiplex PCR; TCRdb's copy keeps in-frame clones and lacks some. The repertoire consists of 270,000 or so clones, with more than 65% occurring once and the leading ten covering about 3%. The CDR3 runs 13 residues. Germline CDR1 and CDR2: ENHRY and SYGVKD. V was pared by 0 bases and J by 2 bases, with 5 bases between. Sample: PBMCs or T cells enriched from blood (not recorded which). The chain uses TRBV10-3 and TRBJ2-7; no definite D call. The TCR originated in a middle-aged man who had recovered from COVID-19. CDR3 in amino acids: CAISESAAYEQYF. Here the CDR3 DNA reads TGTGCCATCAGTGAGTCGGCAGCCTACGAGCAGTACTTC.